These T cell receptor beta chains were read from a single sample in a study of Tregs in tolerant kidney transplant recipients. The table came from immunoSEQ multiplex PCR; TCRdb's copy has only in-frame clones and leaves some out. This sample carries approximately 47,000 clones, around 90% of them seen once, and the ten largest clones take roughly 15%. The sequencing used CD8+ T cells from blood (PBMCs), collected 12 months after the transplant. These receptors originate from a human patient who received a combined kidney and bone marrow transplant. Some T cells may have originated in the graft donor. CDR3s include the opening cysteine and the closing phenylalanine or tryptophan.

V gene,J gene,CDR3 protein
TRBV23-1,TRBJ2-7,CCPPGQGTTSYEQYF
TRBV7-9,TRBJ2-3,CASSLAGGQDTQYF
TRBV27,TRBJ2-7,CASSWRLNYEQYF
TRBV11-3,TRBJ2-7,CASSLALFVSDNYEQYF
TRBV7-9,TRBJ2-7,CASSLLARSSYEQYF
TRBV5-1,TRBJ2-1,CASSPNGGSYNEQFF
TRBV15,TRBJ2-7,CATSDLGQGFEQYF
TRBV5-6,TRBJ2-3,CASSLAVSGGNTDTQYF
TRBV11-3,TRBJ1-5,CASSLSTGNQPQHF
TRBV20-1,TRBJ2-1,CSAPYYNEQFF
TRBV19,TRBJ2-5,CASSITGRAETQYF